This TCR beta chain was found in a study of shared clonotypes between healthy human individuals. The protocol was immunoSEQ multiplex PCR, while the TCRdb copy is restricted to in-frame clones and leaves out a portion. This sample yields 230,000 or so clones, of which over 60% are seen a single time; 11% belongs to the top ten. This clone has only a few counts. This CDR3 is built from 13 residues. The V end was cut by 8 bases, the J end by 3 bases, with 14 bases between. Looked up from germline, CDR1 is LNHDA and CDR2 is SQIVND (reference sequence). This TCR was sampled from a man younger than 40 in good health. Sequencing was done on a sample of memory CD4+ T cells sorted from blood. Subset denoted: CD45RA-negative fraction. The chain couples TRBV19 to TRBJ2-7; TRBD1 might be the D (5 bases). The CDR3 loop is CASSRGGYYEQYF. The DNA of the CDR3 is TGTGCCAGTTCTAGGGGCGGCTACTACGAGCAGTACTTC.